The 32 T cell receptor beta chains given below trace back to one sample, sequenced in a study of early T cells in non-severe SARS-CoV-2 infection. TCRdb ran MiXCR on the 5' RACE reads and lists one entry per CDR3 protein. Among about 48,000 distinct CDR3 sequences listed, approximately 5.6% were seen once. The specimen was whole blood. The receptor set was obtained from an adult who was a healthcare worker with PCR-confirmed SARS-CoV-2 infection or an uninfected control (not recorded which).

This clonotype was detected ten times or more. This rearrangement joins TRBV7-2 to TRBJ1-3, with D uncertain. The CDR3 loop spans 13 amino acids. V was shortened by 1 base and J by 4 bases, with 5 bases between the two germline ends. The germline gives CDR1 SGHTA, CDR2 FQGNSA. In DNA, the CDR3 is TGTGCCAGCAGCTTAGAAGGCGGAAACACCATATATTTT. Translation gives CASSLEGGNTIYF.

The rearrangement joins TRBV2 to TRBJ2-3; the match to TRBD2 covers 12 bases. Germline V gene lookup returns CDR1 SNHLY and CDR2 FYNNEI. V shed 8 bases, J shed 3 bases, and the junction held 3 bases outside the gene matches. The CDR3 spans 14 residues. The CDR3 here is CASLAGGKTDTQYF. The CDR3, as DNA: TGTGCCAGCCTAGCGGGAGGGAAGACAGATACGCAGTATTTT.

This clonotype was counted at least ten times. This sequence joins TRBV20-1 and TRBJ2-1; D gene unclear. CDR1 is DFQATT and CDR2 is SNEGSKA in the germline V gene (reference sequence). Trimming pared 6 bases from V and 8 bases from J, leaving 8 bases between. The CDR3 contains 10 residues. The CDR3 DNA follows: TGCAGTGCCAGGCTGGATGAGCAGTTCTTC. Protein: CSARLDEQFF.

On this clonotype: A much more abundant neighbour one base away suggests this may be a read error. The J gene is TRBJ2-5, the V gene TRBV14; D possibly corresponds to TRBD2 (6 bases). V was trimmed by 1 base and J by 5 bases, leaving 11 bases between them. CDR3 length: 14 amino acids. CDR1 is SGHDN and CDR2 is FVKESK in the germline V gene. The CDR3 loop is CASSQGAGSETQYF. CDR3 DNA: TGTGCCAGCAGCCAAGGTGCGGGATCTGAGACCCAGTACTTC.

This clonotype was seen many times. The chain links TRBV12-5 to TRBJ1-5; no clear D gene. The CDR3 is 12 amino acids. Germline lookup yields CDR1 LGHNT and CDR2 FRNRAP. The V gene lost 7 bases and the J gene lost 0 bases, with 4 bases spanning the gap. The CDR3 bases are TGTGCTAGTGCCCGTAGCAATCAGCCCCAGCATTTT. Protein: CASARSNQPQHF.

In this sample, this clonotype turned up many times. This chain links TRBV12-3 or TRBV12-4 with TRBJ1-6; 8 bases fit TRBD1. CDR3 size: 18 residues. With V trimmed by 1 base and J by 9 bases, 14 bases remained unmatched. The CDR3 sequence: CASSLDTGGTAVSSPLHF. The CDR3 region has the DNA TGTGCCAGCAGTTTAGATACAGGGGGGACGGCGGTGTCTTCACCCCTCCACTTT.

This clonotype was recorded at least ten times. The CDR3 region has the DNA TGTGCAAGTCGCCCACGGACTAGCGGGGGCCGTACGCAGTATTTT. This codes for CASRPRTSGGRTQYF. The chain employs TRBV12-2 and TRBJ2-3; the listed D gene, TRBD2, was not tested against the DNA. TRBV12-2 is a pseudogene locus. This CDR3 spans 15 amino acids.

This clonotype has a count of ten or more. This chain connects TRBV7-2 to TRBJ2-1; D may be TRBD1 or TRBD2 (5 bases each). The germline gives CDR1 SGHTA, CDR2 FQGNSA. The length of the CDR3 is 11 residues. The V and J ends lost 3 bases and 12 bases respectively, with 9 bases between them. This chain's CDR3 is CASSFEGPQFF. CDR3 nucleotides: TGTGCCAGCAGCTTCGAGGGGCCGCAGTTCTTC.

V and J are TRBV29-1 and TRBJ1-1; D is undetermined. The ends were cut back, 7 bases at V and 0 bases at J, with 12 bases in the middle. This CDR3 has 13 amino acids. Germline V lookup: CDR1 SQVTM, CDR2 ANQGSEA. CDR3 protein: CSAEGRMNTEAFF. The DNA of the CDR3 is TGCAGCGCCGAAGGGCGGATGAACACTGAAGCTTTCTTT.

This CDR3 reads CASGGGGETQYF. The CDR3 DNA is TGTGCCAGCGGAGGTGGCGGGGAGACCCAGTACTTC. V gene TRBV9 combines with J gene TRBJ2-5, with a possible D match to TRBD2 (5 bases). V was cut by 7 bases and J by 5 bases, with 12 bases left in between. This CDR3 has 12 amino acids. Germline V gene lookup returns CDR1 SGDLS and CDR2 YYNGEE.

The gene calls are TRBV7-2 and TRBJ2-1, with 12 bases matching TRBD1. Losses at the gene ends were 6 bases for V and 7 bases for J; bases not matched to a gene: 13. The CDR3 is 17 amino acids. Germline CDR1 is SGHTA and CDR2 is FQGNSA. The CDR3 loop reads CASRLVIGTGGRNEQFF. CDR3 coding DNA: TGTGCCAGCAGACTAGTAATTGGGACAGGGGGCAGGAATGAGCAGTTCTTC.

The chain uses TRBV9 and TRBJ2-3; the match to TRBD2 covers 7 bases. This CDR3 spans 16 amino acids. The germline V gene encodes CDR1 SGDLS and CDR2 YYNGEE. J lost 0 bases, V lost 4 bases, and 8 bases had no gene match. CDR3 DNA sequence: TGTGCCAGCAGCTTGGGAGCGGGGTCGAGCACAGATACGCAGTATTTT. Its translation: CASSLGAGSSTDTQYF.

This clonotype was seen at least ten times. The chain has TRBV5-1 and TRBJ2-1; D perhaps matches TRBD1 (5 bases). Germline V gene sequence: CDR1 SGHRS, CDR2 YFSETQ. Trimming removed 0 bases at V and 7 bases at J, with 17 bases between. The CDR3 consists of 16 residues. This chain's CDR3 is CASSLVVTVLGNEQFF. CDR3 nucleotide sequence: TGCGCCAGCAGCTTGGTTGTGACAGTCTTAGGGAATGAGCAGTTCTTC.

The rearrangement uses TRBV4-3 and TRBJ1-5; the D gene is possibly TRBD1 (5 bases). Trimming took 0 bases from V and 0 from J, leaving 12 bases between them. The CDR3 runs 17 residues. Germline CDR1 is LGHNA and CDR2 is YSLEER. The CDR3 loop is CASSQDYSGHSNQPQHF. DNA of the CDR3: TGCGCCAGCAGCCAAGATTACTCAGGGCATAGCAATCAGCCCCAGCATTTT.

This clonotype came up a few times. The chain links TRBV27 to TRBJ1-2; 12 nucleotides align to TRBD1. V lost 6 bases to trimming and J lost 4 bases; unmatched junction nucleotides: 3. This CDR3 spans 14 amino acids. The germline V gene encodes CDR1 MNHEY and CDR2 SMNVEV (reference sequence). The CDR3 region is CASRGTGGSYGYTF. For the CDR3, the DNA is TGTGCCAGCAGGGGGACAGGGGGCAGCTATGGCTACACCTTC.

This clonotype was observed many times. The V call is TRBV10-3, the J call TRBJ2-5, with TRBD2 matching 10 bases. The V segment lost 0 bases and the J segment 7 bases; nucleotides outside the gene matches: 17. Germline CDR1 and CDR2: ENHRY and SYGVKD. This CDR3 region has 19 residues. For the CDR3, the DNA is TGTGCCATCAGTGAGTCGGCTAGCGGGGGCAACGATTTAAGAGGGACCCAGTACTTC. It yields the protein CAISESASGGNDLRGTQYF.

This clonotype was observed many times. The V call is TRBV7-2, the J call TRBJ1-1; D may be TRBD1 (5 bases). Trimming took off 3 bases at V and 3 bases at J, with 11 bases between the two ends. The CDR3 contains 14 residues. Germline CDR1 and CDR2: SGHTA and FQGNSA. CDR3 region: CASSFSDRHTEAFF. As DNA, the CDR3 is TGTGCCAGCAGCTTCAGCGACAGACACACTGAAGCTTTCTTT.

The genes are TRBV7-2 and TRBJ2-3; 7 bases align to TRBD2. The germline gives CDR1 SGHTA, CDR2 FQGNSA. CDR3 length equals 15 residues. The V segment lost 1 base and the J segment 5 bases; nucleotides outside the gene matches: 6. The DNA of the CDR3 is TGTGCCAGCAGCTTAGGACTAGGCGGGGGAGATACGCAGTATTTT. Translated, it gives CASSLGLGGGDTQYF.

V usage is TRBV6-6 and J usage is TRBJ1-3, with D maybe TRBD1 (5 bases). The CDR3 spans 16 residues. The V and J ends lost 0 bases and 6 bases respectively, with 15 bases between them. CDR1 MNHNY and CDR2 SVGAGI come from the germline V gene (reference sequence). The CDR3 loop reads CASSYSRQTAENTIYF. In nucleotides, the CDR3 is TGTGCCAGCAGTTACTCGAGGCAGACAGCTGAAAACACCATATATTTT.

The chain has TRBV6-2 or TRBV6-3 and TRBJ2-1; TRBD1 agrees at 9 bases. Germline V gene data show CDR1 as MNHEY and CDR2 as SVGEGT. This CDR3 is 15 amino acids long. The V gene end was trimmed by 5 bases and the J gene end by 4 bases; junction bases not matched to a gene: 6. The CDR3 DNA reads as TGTGCCAGCAGTCTCGACGGGACAGGGTACAATGAGCAGTTCTTC. This sequence encodes CASSLDGTGYNEQFF.

This clonotype was recorded many times. This chain links TRBV6-2 or TRBV6-3 with TRBJ2-7, with D unclear. Germline CDR1 MNHEY, CDR2 SVGEGT. Trimming cost V 3 bases and J 3 bases, with 6 bases left between them. CDR3 size: 12 residues. The CDR3 here is CASSYGIYEQYF. CDR3 in DNA: TGTGCCAGCAGTTATGGTATCTACGAGCAGTACTTC.

This clonotype was observed many times. This sequence joins TRBV20-1 and TRBJ1-2, with 7 bases matching TRBD1. This CDR3 has 14 amino acids. Germline CDR1 DFQATT, CDR2 SNEGSKA (reference sequence). Trimming at V came to 1 base and at J to 3 bases, leaving 5 bases not matched to a gene. The CDR3 DNA reads as TGCAGTGCTAGAGGACAGGGCGGCTACTATGGCTACACCTTC. Its protein is CSARGQGGYYGYTF.

This clonotype has ten or more counts. This CDR3 reads CASSESGLAVQYF. The CDR3 DNA is TGTGCCAGCAGTGAAAGCGGACTAGCGGTGCAGTATTTT. The chain links TRBV6-4 to TRBJ2-3; 10 bases agree with TRBD2. The germline CDR1 and CDR2 sequences are MRHNA and SNTAGT. V lost 3 bases to trimming and J lost 11 bases; unmatched junction nucleotides: 5. The CDR3 has 13 amino acids.

This clonotype was counted a few times. The chain employs TRBV6-5 and TRBJ1-6; 8 nucleotides align to TRBD1. Per the germline V gene, CDR1 is MNHEY and CDR2 is SVGAGI. The CDR3 length is 19 residues. V lost 8 bases, J lost 7 bases, and 22 bases stayed unmatched. In nucleotides, the CDR3 is TGTGCCAGCGCCCGCAGGACAGGGACGAGAATCGGAATAAATTCACCCCTCCACTTT. Translating it yields CASARRTGTRIGINSPLHF.

This clonotype turned up a few times. The chain joins TRBV7-8 to TRBJ2-3; D perhaps matches TRBD2 (6 bases). The CDR3 is 15 residues long. Germline CDR1 SGHVS, CDR2 FQNEAQ. Trimming removed 5 bases at V and 2 bases at J, with 14 bases between. CDR3 sequence reads: CASSRRDSPTDTQYF. CDR3 bases: TGTGCCAGCAGCCGCCGGGACTCACCCACAGATACGCAGTATTTT.

This clonotype has only a few counts. V gene TRBV12-3 or TRBV12-4 combines with J gene TRBJ1-5; D is ambiguous. Trimming took off 2 bases at V and 2 bases at J, with 4 bases between the two ends. The CDR3 extends over 13 amino acids. CDR3 loop: CASSLLGNQPQHF. In DNA, the CDR3 is TGTGCCAGCAGTTTATTAGGCAATCAGCCCCAGCATTTT.

This clonotype was seen many times. The V gene is TRBV7-8, the J gene TRBJ2-7, with D perhaps matching TRBD2 (6 bases). The V gene lost 2 bases and the J gene lost 3 bases, with 14 bases spanning the gap. The germline CDR1 and CDR2 sequences are SGHVS and FQNEAQ. This CDR3 is built from 15 residues. CDR3 coding DNA: TGTGCCAGCAGCTTATCCACATTAGCGGACTACGAGCAGTACTTC. Protein product: CASSLSTLADYEQYF.

This clonotype was observed at least ten times. The rearrangement joins TRBV25-1 to TRBJ2-7; D is possibly TRBD2 (5 bases). The germline V gene encodes CDR1 MGHDK and CDR2 SYGVNS. The CDR3 loop spans 14 amino acids. Trimming removed 7 bases from V and 2 bases from J, with 15 bases in between. CDR3: CASTPGLGTYEQYF. DNA for the CDR3: TGTGCCAGCACCCCAGGTCTCGGGACCTACGAGCAGTACTTC.

This clonotype was counted ten times or more. The J gene is TRBJ1-1, the V gene TRBV10-2; D gene unclear. CDR1 and CDR2 from the germline V gene are WSHSY and SAAADI. V lost 6 bases to trimming and J lost 8 bases, with 13 bases between them. The CDR3 spans 12 residues. CDR3 bases: TGCGCCAGCAGGTTCGGCGTGCAGGAAGCTTTCTTT. This gives the protein CASRFGVQEAFF.

The chain links TRBV5-1 to TRBJ1-2, with D unresolved. Germline-derived CDR1 and CDR2 are SGHRS and YFSETQ. Trimming took off 2 bases at V and 8 bases at J, with 13 bases between the two ends. The CDR3 is 13 amino acids. CDR3 loop: CASSFRPLEGYTF. The CDR3 coding sequence is TGCGCCAGCAGCTTTCGACCCCTTGAGGGCTACACCTTC.

Sample share makes this clonotype medium-sized. This rearrangement joins TRBV9 to TRBJ2-3; D is possibly TRBD1 or TRBD2 (5 bases each). Germline V gene lookup returns CDR1 SGDLS and CDR2 YYNGEE. V lost 4 bases to trimming and J lost 2 bases, with 17 bases between them. The CDR3 loop spans 16 amino acids. DNA for the CDR3: TGTGCCAGCAGCTCTGAGGAGGCAGGGTACACAGATACGCAGTATTTT. Translated: CASSSEEAGYTDTQYF.

This clonotype was found many times. The chain uses TRBV29-1 and TRBJ1-4; 10 bases are shared with TRBD1. The CDR3 contains 14 residues. J gave up 7 bases and V 3 bases, and 5 bases lay outside the gene matches. Per germline, CDR1 SQVTM and CDR2 ANQGSEA. The DNA for the CDR3 is TGCAGCGTTGAGACAGGGGGCGGAGGTGAAAAACTGTTTTTT. Residues: CSVETGGGGEKLFF.